Sequencing of this T cell receptor beta chain was carried out in a study of T cells after yellow fever vaccination. Points from the study as a whole: The study found a weaker secondary response that peaked faster, day 5 versus 15.

The CDR3 consists of 16 residues. Germline CDR1 reads MDHEN; CDR2 reads SYDVKM. The V and J ends lost 0 bases and 1 base respectively, with 9 bases between them. TCRdb redid the calling of the 5' RACE reads with MiXCR, one entry per CDR3 protein. This table has 110,000 or so distinct CDR3 sequences, 7.2% appearing once. At least ten counts were recorded for this clonotype. Its antigen remains unknown. The source is a man younger than 35 who received the YFV17D yellow fever vaccine. The rearrangement uses TRBV28 and TRBJ2-2; D remains ambiguous. This material consisted of CD4+ T cells sorted from PBMCs, taken approximately 47 days after the first yellow fever vaccination. The CDR3 is CASSLWELMNTGELFF. The CDR3, as DNA: TGTGCCAGCAGTTTATGGGAGCTTATGAACACCGGGGAGCTGTTTTTT.